One and the same sample provided the 25 T cell receptor beta chains below, sequenced in a study of blood T cells in healthy people across ages. A second roughly 6 to 12 cycle PCR used barcoded and J-beta primers. TCRdb itself ran the 5' RACE reads through MiXCR, one entry per CDR3 protein. The table has some 790,000 distinct CDR3 sequences, around 26% seen once. Input material: blood. The receptor source for this set is a woman at least 80 years old in good health.

The V and J genes are TRBV9 and TRBJ2-7, with D perhaps assigned TRBD1 or TRBD2 (5 bases each). Germline CDR1 reads SGDLS; CDR2 reads YYNGEE. The V end was cut by 4 bases, the J end by 1 base, with 12 bases between. The CDR3 totals 14 residues. CDR3 DNA: TGTGCCAGCAGCAGGGACCCCCTTTCCTACGAGCAGTACTTC. It codes for CASSRDPLSYEQYF.

This clonotype has a count of ten or more. The chain uses TRBV15 and TRBJ1-2; TRBD1 aligns across 8 bases. The length of the CDR3 is 15 residues. The V gene end was trimmed by 5 bases and the J gene end by 0 bases; junction bases not matched to a gene: 5. Germline CDR1 and CDR2: LNHNV and YYDKDF (reference sequence). The CDR3 nucleotides are TGTGCCACCAGCCCCGGACAGGGTTCTAACTATGGCTACACCTTC. Translated, it gives CATSPGQGSNYGYTF.

In its sample, this clonotype was seen many times. The chain recombines TRBV6-6 with TRBJ1-6; D might be TRBD1 (5 bases). Germline V CDR1 and CDR2: MNHNY, SVGAGI (reference sequence). V lost 0 bases and J lost 7, with 7 bases in between. The length of the CDR3 is 14 residues. The CDR3 DNA is TGTGCCAGCAGTTACTCGAACAGGAATTCACCCCTCCACTTT. Residues: CASSYSNRNSPLHF.

The table lists this clonotype with many counts. The chain recombines TRBV12-3 or TRBV12-4 with TRBJ2-1, with TRBD1 matching 7 bases. V lost 5 bases to trimming and J lost 7 bases; unmatched junction nucleotides: 2. The CDR3 has 12 residues. CDR3 sequence (DNA): TGTGCCAGCAGTACGACAGGGAATGAGCAGTTCTTC. This codes for CASSTTGNEQFF.

Ten or more counts support this clonotype. The chain employs TRBV4-3 and TRBJ1-2, with 10 positions matching TRBD1. The CDR3 runs to 17 residues. Trimming cost V 1 base and J 4 bases; bases outside gene matches: 9. The germline V gene has CDR1 LGHNA and CDR2 YSLEER. Written as DNA, the CDR3 is TGCGCCAGCAGCCAAGCGGGACAGGGGAAACCCGTCTATGGCTACACCTTC. Translation gives CASSQAGQGKPVYGYTF.

The table lists this clonotype with a few counts. At one end, the junction sequence differs from germline, possibly due to a read error. The V gene is TRBV11-2, the J gene TRBJ2-3; no clear D. The CDR3 loop spans 14 amino acids. Germline V gene sequence: CDR1 SGHAT, CDR2 FQNNGV. CDR3 coding DNA: TGTGCCGGCAGCTTAAGGGATAGCACAGATACGCAGTATTTT. Residues: CAGSLRDSTDTQYF.

As regards this clonotype: This could be a read error, since a much larger clone is one nucleotide away. The gene calls are TRBV4-3 and TRBJ2-7; weak D call: TRBD1 (6 bases). Germline values: CDR1 LGHNA, CDR2 YSLEER. The CDR3 is 14 amino acids. V was cut by 3 bases and J by 7 bases, with 16 bases left in between. The CDR3 DNA reads TGCGCCAGCAGCCAGCCCGGACAGCACAATGAGCAGTACTTC. Translation: CASSQPGQHNEQYF.

This clonotype showed up just a few times. The chain joins TRBV6-2 or TRBV6-3 to TRBJ2-2, with 13 bases aligning to TRBD2. V shed 2 bases and J 5 bases; nucleotides not matched to a gene: 11. The CDR3 is 19 amino acids. CDR1 is MNHEY, CDR2 SVGEGT, per germline. CDR3 bases: TGTGCCAGCAGTTACCAAAGGACTAGCGGGGGTACATGGACCGGGGAGCTGTTTTTT. It encodes CASSYQRTSGGTWTGELFF.

This clonotype was observed a few times. V gene TRBV20-1 combines with J gene TRBJ2-3; D perhaps matches TRBD2 (5 bases). This CDR3 region has 15 residues. Trimming took 1 base from V and 10 from J, leaving 21 bases between them. Germline CDR1 and CDR2: DFQATT and SNEGSKA (reference sequence). CDR3 protein: CSARGEGGFTGAQYF. CDR3 nucleotides: TGCAGTGCTAGAGGTGAGGGCGGTTTCACCGGAGCGCAGTATTTT.

This clonotype showed up just a few times. The chain has TRBV28 and TRBJ2-1; D gene ambiguous. CDR3 length: 12 residues. Trimming left V 6 bases short and J 6 bases short, with 9 bases between. The germline CDR1 and CDR2 sequences are MDHEN and SYDVKM. CDR3 DNA sequence: TGTGCCAGCAGCCCCACAGCCAATGAGCAGTTCTTC. Its translation is CASSPTANEQFF. The full variable domain, in which reference TRBV28 and TRBJ2-1 provide the parts outside the CDR3, is DVKVTQSSRYLVKRTGEKVFLECVQDMDHENMFWYRQDPGLGLRLIYFSYDVKMKEKGDIPEGYSVSREKKERFSLILESASTNQTSMYLCASSPTANEQFFGPGTRLTVL.

This clonotype showed up just a few times. A much larger clone sits a single nucleotide away, making a read error possible. CDR3 bases: TGTGCCAGCAGGCTGACCGGGACGAGTGAGCAGTTCTTC. This sequence encodes CASRLTGTSEQFF. The chain links TRBV6-6 to TRBJ2-1; possibly TRBD1 or TRBD2 for D (5 bases each). The CDR3 covers 13 residues. Germline CDR1 reads MNHNY; CDR2 reads SVGAGI (reference sequence). V was trimmed by 6 bases and J by 9 bases, leaving 15 bases between them.

At least ten counts were recorded for this clonotype. This chain links TRBV7-2 with TRBJ2-7; 8 positions agree with TRBD1. The CDR3 consists of 15 residues. With 5 bases clipped from V and 0 bases from J, the junction kept 6 bases outside the gene matches. Germline CDR1 and CDR2: SGHTA and FQGNSA. CDR3 sequence reads: CASSPRQGYSYEQYF. CDR3 nucleotide sequence: TGTGCCAGCAGCCCTAGACAGGGGTACTCCTACGAGCAGTACTTC.

This clonotype was observed many times. The chain uses TRBV18 and TRBJ2-3, with 10 bases identical to TRBD1. The CDR3 spans 15 residues. Germline V CDR1 and CDR2: KGHSH, LQKENI. After removal of 3 bases from V and 4 bases from J, the junction contained 4 bases not matched to a gene. Written as DNA, the CDR3 is TGTGCCAGCTCACCGGGACAGGGGAGCGCAGATACGCAGTATTTT. It translates to CASSPGQGSADTQYF.

This clonotype appeared a few times. This chain joins TRBV21-1 and TRBJ1-2; the table's D gene call, TRBD1, was not cross checked with the DNA. TRBV21-1 corresponds to a pseudogene. The CDR3 contains 15 residues. The CDR3 DNA follows: TGTGCCAGCAGCACCCCGGACAGGGCGGCCTATGGCTACACCTTC. Amino acid sequence: CASSTPDRAAYGYTF.

Only a few counts were recorded for this clonotype. This chain joins TRBV5-6 and TRBJ1-6, with D tentatively TRBD1 (5 bases). The germline gives CDR1 SGHDT, CDR2 YYEEEE. V gave up 0 bases and J gave up 14 bases, with 18 bases separating them. The CDR3 spans 15 residues. CDR3 protein: CASSLAGTTEFTLHF. The CDR3 coding sequence is TGTGCCAGCAGCTTGGCCGGGACTACGGAGTTCACCCTCCACTTT.

This clonotype was counted at least ten times. The chain joins TRBV6-5 to TRBJ2-1, with unresolved D. From germline, CDR1 is MNHEY and CDR2 SVGAGI. The V gene lost 4 bases and the J gene lost 7 bases, with 11 bases spanning the gap. The CDR3 has 13 residues. The CDR3 sequence is CASSSPGRNEQFF. The CDR3 DNA is TGTGCCAGCAGTTCCCCTGGACGAAATGAGCAGTTCTTC.

This clonotype came up a few times. This may arise from a read error, as a much more abundant clone is one base away. The chain has TRBV20-1 and TRBJ2-6; TRBD1 is a possible D gene (5 bases). The CDR3 is made up of 15 amino acids. Germline loops: CDR1 DFQATT, CDR2 SNEGSKA (reference sequence). The CDR3 DNA reads TGCGGTGCTAGAGTCCTGGGGCCGGGGGCCAACGTCCTGACTTTC. Amino acids: CGARVLGPGANVLTF.

The chain joins TRBV29-1 to TRBJ1-1; no definite D call. CDR3 length: 14 residues. V shed 0 bases and J shed 6 bases, with 14 bases lying between them. Germline CDR1 SQVTM, CDR2 ANQGSEA. CDR3: CSVEDLAPRSEAFF. DNA of the CDR3: TGCAGCGTTGAAGATCTGGCCCCGAGGTCTGAAGCTTTCTTT.

A few counts support this clonotype. It may be a read error: a sequence one base away is much more abundant. The V and J genes are TRBV5-5 and TRBJ2-1; D not certain. The better agreement between TRBJ2-7 and the DNA end casts doubt on the J call. Germline CDR1 SGHKS, CDR2 YYEKEE (reference sequence). CDR3 length: 17 residues. CDR3 in amino acids: CASSSPLQRSSYNEQYF. CDR3 coding DNA: TGTGCCAGCAGCTCACCTCTACAACGGAGCTCCTACAATGAGCAGTACTTC.

This clonotype was seen only a few times. The chain couples TRBV3-1 to TRBJ2-1; D is unclear. The CDR3 has 13 amino acids. Germline CDR1 is LGHDT and CDR2 is YNNKEL (reference sequence). Trimming cost V 0 bases and J 6 bases, with 6 bases left between them. The CDR3 sequence: CASSQELSNEQFF. CDR3 DNA sequence: TGTGCCAGCAGCCAAGAATTAAGCAATGAGCAGTTCTTC.

This chain connects TRBV7-9 to TRBJ1-3; D gene ambiguous. The CDR3 totals 13 residues. V dropped 8 bases and J dropped 0 bases, with 8 bases sitting between them. CDR1 SEHNR and CDR2 FQNEAQ come from the germline V gene (reference sequence). The CDR3 bases are TGTGCCAGCTCACTGTACTCTGGAAACACCATATATTTT. This gives the protein CASSLYSGNTIYF.

As to this clonotype: A much larger clone differs by one base, so this may be a read error. This chain joins TRBV28 and TRBJ2-5; 10 bases line up with TRBD1. The end of the DNA fits TRBJ2-7 better, so the J call may be wrong. The germline gives CDR1 MDHEN, CDR2 SYDVKM. The CDR3 has 12 amino acids. DNA for the CDR3: TGTACCATTCGACAGGGGGCATACGAGCAGTACTTC. It encodes CTIRQGAYEQYF.

The chain combines TRBV12-3 or TRBV12-4 with TRBJ1-1; D ambiguous. CDR3 size: 16 residues. Trimming pared 5 bases from V and 0 bases from J, leaving 16 bases between. CDR3 residues: CASSPGLLPLNTEAFF. As DNA, the CDR3 is TGTGCCAGCAGTCCTGGACTCCTGCCCTTGAACACTGAAGCTTTCTTT.

In this sample, this clonotype turned up many times. The chain recombines TRBV20-1 with TRBJ2-1; D is unresolved. Trimming left V 1 base short and J 0 bases short, with 10 bases between. The germline CDR1 and CDR2 sequences are DFQATT and SNEGSKA (reference sequence). The CDR3 extends over 15 amino acids. CDR3 sequence (DNA): TGCAGTGCTAGAGCGTTTCGAAGCTCCTACAATGAGCAGTTCTTC. Translated, it gives CSARAFRSSYNEQFF.

This clonotype was observed a handful of times. The rearrangement links TRBV20-1 to TRBJ2-1; the match to TRBD2 covers 11 bases. J was trimmed by 12 bases and V by 5 bases; bases with no gene match: 12. The CDR3 totals 14 residues. Germline V gene sequence: CDR1 DFQATT, CDR2 SNEGSKA (reference sequence). The CDR3 region has the DNA TGCAGTGCTCTTAGCGGGGGGGCCTTCGAAGTGCAGTTCTTC. Translated: CSALSGGAFEVQFF.